This TCR beta chain is drawn from a study of blood T cell repertoires in COVID-19. Ages ranged from about 18 to 89 years, with residence in more than 20 US areas. As originally analysed: The assay estimated nucleated cells by amplifying reference gene primers. This table comes from immunoSEQ multiplex PCR, and its TCRdb copy is limited to in-frame clones, with some not included. D and trimming come from the DNA, and the V and J calls and clone size come from that table. Altogether about 240,000 clones are present, roughly 90% being singletons, with the ten largest covering about 9.3%. The origin of this receptor is a man in his forties who had recovered from COVID-19. The sequenced sample consisted of PBMCs or T cells enriched from blood (not recorded which).

CDR3 protein: CAWMDGGVNGYTF. CDR3 coding DNA: TGTGCCTGGATGGATGGAGGAGTTAATGGCTACACCTTC. The chain has TRBV30 and TRBJ1-2; D gene ambiguous. The CDR3 length is 13 residues. Germline V gene data show CDR1 as GTSNPN and CDR2 as SVGIG (reference sequence). The V and J ends lost 4 bases and 6 bases respectively, with 15 bases between them.